This T cell receptor beta chain was sequenced in a study of cytomegalovirus exposure and HLA in healthy donors. Points from the study as a whole: Several of the most significant clusters appeared, in a later analysis, to be linked to common viral pathogens.

It was with 60 Vbeta and 13 Jbeta primers that the PCR ran. The method was immunoSEQ multiplex PCR; TCRdb's version includes in-frame clones alone and lacks a portion of them. Of about 110,000 clones listed, 80% to 85% were seen once; the top ten hold roughly 2%. This CDR3 is built from 16 residues. With 4 bases clipped from V and 10 bases from J, the junction kept 14 bases outside the gene matches. Per germline, CDR1 SGHTA and CDR2 FQGNSA. To note about this clone: Its antigen is currently unknown.

Sequenced input: PBMCs. This clonotype was sampled from a woman in her 30s in good health and CMV-seronegative. This rearrangement joins TRBV7-2 to TRBJ2-1, with 9 bases matching TRBD2. The CDR3 DNA reads as TGTGCCAGCAGCTCGGCCTCTAGCGGGACACCGGCGGAGCAGTTCTTC. It specifies CASSSASSGTPAEQFF.